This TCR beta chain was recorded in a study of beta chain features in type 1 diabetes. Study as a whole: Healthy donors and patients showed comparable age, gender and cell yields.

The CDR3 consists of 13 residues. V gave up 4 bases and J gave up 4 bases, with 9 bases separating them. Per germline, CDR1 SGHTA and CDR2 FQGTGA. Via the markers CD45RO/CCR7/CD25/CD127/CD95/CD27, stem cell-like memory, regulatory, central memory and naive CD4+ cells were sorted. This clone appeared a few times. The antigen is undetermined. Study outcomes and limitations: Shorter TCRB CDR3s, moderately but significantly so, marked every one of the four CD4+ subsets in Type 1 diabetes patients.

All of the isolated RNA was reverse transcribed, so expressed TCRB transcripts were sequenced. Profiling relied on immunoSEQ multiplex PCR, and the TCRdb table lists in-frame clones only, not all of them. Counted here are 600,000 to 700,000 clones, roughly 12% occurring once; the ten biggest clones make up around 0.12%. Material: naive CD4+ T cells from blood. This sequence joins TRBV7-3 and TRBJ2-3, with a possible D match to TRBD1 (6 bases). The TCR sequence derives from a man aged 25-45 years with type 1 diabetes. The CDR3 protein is CASSSTGSDTQYF. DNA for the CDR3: TGTGCCAGCAGCTCTACAGGGTCAGATACGCAGTATTTT. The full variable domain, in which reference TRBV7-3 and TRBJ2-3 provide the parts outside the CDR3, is GAGVSQTPSNKVTEKGKYVELRCDPISGHTALYWYRQSLGQGPEFLIYFQGTGAADDSGLPNDRFFAVRPEGSVSTLKIQRTERGDSAVYLCASSSTGSDTQYFGPGTRLTVL.